What follows are 6 T cell receptor beta chains derived from one specimen sequenced in a study of radiotherapy plus CTLA-4 blockade in lung cancer. Here immunoSEQ multiplex PCR was the method, and the copy in TCRdb shows in-frame clones only, minus some. The data hold 13,000 to 15,000 clones, with around 87% observed a single time. Here the sequenced sample was peripheral blood, taken from a patient treated with radiotherapy plus ipilimumab. These receptors were taken from a human donor with non-small cell lung cancer that progressed on radiotherapy plus ipilimumab. Some clones in this sample may be carry-over from other donors' samples.

This clone was counted a single time. DNA for the CDR3: TGCAGCGTTTTGCGTAATGAAAAACTGTTTTTT. Translation gives CSVLRNEKLFF. The chain employs TRBV29-1 and TRBJ1-4; D remains ambiguous. Germline CDR1 SQVTM, CDR2 ANQGSEA. The CDR3 is made up of 11 amino acids. The germline V and J ends were trimmed by 5 bases and 4 bases, with 5 bases remaining between them.

The chain uses TRBV5-1 and TRBJ1-1, with TRBD1 matching 8 bases. CDR3 size: 15 residues. In germline, CDR1 is SGHRS, CDR2 YFSETQ. V was clipped by 4 bases and J by 0 bases; unmatched bases: 5. CDR3 protein: CASSIRDRMNTEAFF. The CDR3, as DNA: TGCGCCAGCAGCATAAGGGACAGGATGAACACTGAAGCTTTCTTT.

The chain employs TRBV4-3 and TRBJ2-1, with D maybe TRBD2 (5 bases). With 0 bases removed from V and 9 bases from J, the gap between germline ends came to 12 bases. The CDR3 consists of 14 residues. Germline V gives CDR1 LGHNA, CDR2 YSLEER. Here the CDR3 reads CASSQELRSGEQFF. The CDR3 bases are TGCGCCAGCAGCCAAGAACTTAGGAGCGGTGAGCAGTTCTTC.

This clone appeared a few times. DNA for the CDR3: TGTGCCAGCAGCTTGACTAGCGGGAGTACGAGTGAGCAGTTCTTC. Its translation is CASSLTSGSTSEQFF. The V gene is TRBV5-4, the J gene TRBJ2-1; 11 nucleotides match TRBD2. The junction had 6 bases not matched to a gene; V was cut back by 1 base and J by 9 bases. The germline V gene has CDR1 SGHNT and CDR2 YYREEE (reference sequence). The CDR3 spans 15 residues. The complete variable domain, with remaining parts taken from reference TRBV5-4 and TRBJ2-1, reads ETGVTQSPTHLIKTRGQQVTLRCSSQSGHNTVSWYQQALGQGPQFIFQYYREEENGRGNFPPRFSGLQFPNYSSELNVNALELDDSALYLCASSLTSGSTSEQFFGPGTRLTVL.

This chain uses TRBV4-3 with TRBJ2-5; TRBD2 matches at 11 bases. CDR3 length: 14 residues. V lost 4 bases and J lost 3; bases outside the gene matches: 1. Germline CDR1 is LGHNA and CDR2 is YSLEER. The CDR3 DNA reads as TGCGCCAGCAGCCTTAGCGGGAGGGAAGAGACCCAGTACTTC. Protein sequence: CASSLSGREETQYF.

This chain connects TRBV19 to TRBJ1-6; D unclear. The CDR3 runs 15 residues. V lost 4 bases, J lost 0 bases, and 7 bases lay in between. Germline loops: CDR1 LNHDA, CDR2 SQIVND (reference sequence). CDR3 region: CASSTASSYNSPLHF. The CDR3 nucleotides read TGTGCCAGTAGTACAGCGAGCTCCTATAATTCACCCCTCCACTTT.